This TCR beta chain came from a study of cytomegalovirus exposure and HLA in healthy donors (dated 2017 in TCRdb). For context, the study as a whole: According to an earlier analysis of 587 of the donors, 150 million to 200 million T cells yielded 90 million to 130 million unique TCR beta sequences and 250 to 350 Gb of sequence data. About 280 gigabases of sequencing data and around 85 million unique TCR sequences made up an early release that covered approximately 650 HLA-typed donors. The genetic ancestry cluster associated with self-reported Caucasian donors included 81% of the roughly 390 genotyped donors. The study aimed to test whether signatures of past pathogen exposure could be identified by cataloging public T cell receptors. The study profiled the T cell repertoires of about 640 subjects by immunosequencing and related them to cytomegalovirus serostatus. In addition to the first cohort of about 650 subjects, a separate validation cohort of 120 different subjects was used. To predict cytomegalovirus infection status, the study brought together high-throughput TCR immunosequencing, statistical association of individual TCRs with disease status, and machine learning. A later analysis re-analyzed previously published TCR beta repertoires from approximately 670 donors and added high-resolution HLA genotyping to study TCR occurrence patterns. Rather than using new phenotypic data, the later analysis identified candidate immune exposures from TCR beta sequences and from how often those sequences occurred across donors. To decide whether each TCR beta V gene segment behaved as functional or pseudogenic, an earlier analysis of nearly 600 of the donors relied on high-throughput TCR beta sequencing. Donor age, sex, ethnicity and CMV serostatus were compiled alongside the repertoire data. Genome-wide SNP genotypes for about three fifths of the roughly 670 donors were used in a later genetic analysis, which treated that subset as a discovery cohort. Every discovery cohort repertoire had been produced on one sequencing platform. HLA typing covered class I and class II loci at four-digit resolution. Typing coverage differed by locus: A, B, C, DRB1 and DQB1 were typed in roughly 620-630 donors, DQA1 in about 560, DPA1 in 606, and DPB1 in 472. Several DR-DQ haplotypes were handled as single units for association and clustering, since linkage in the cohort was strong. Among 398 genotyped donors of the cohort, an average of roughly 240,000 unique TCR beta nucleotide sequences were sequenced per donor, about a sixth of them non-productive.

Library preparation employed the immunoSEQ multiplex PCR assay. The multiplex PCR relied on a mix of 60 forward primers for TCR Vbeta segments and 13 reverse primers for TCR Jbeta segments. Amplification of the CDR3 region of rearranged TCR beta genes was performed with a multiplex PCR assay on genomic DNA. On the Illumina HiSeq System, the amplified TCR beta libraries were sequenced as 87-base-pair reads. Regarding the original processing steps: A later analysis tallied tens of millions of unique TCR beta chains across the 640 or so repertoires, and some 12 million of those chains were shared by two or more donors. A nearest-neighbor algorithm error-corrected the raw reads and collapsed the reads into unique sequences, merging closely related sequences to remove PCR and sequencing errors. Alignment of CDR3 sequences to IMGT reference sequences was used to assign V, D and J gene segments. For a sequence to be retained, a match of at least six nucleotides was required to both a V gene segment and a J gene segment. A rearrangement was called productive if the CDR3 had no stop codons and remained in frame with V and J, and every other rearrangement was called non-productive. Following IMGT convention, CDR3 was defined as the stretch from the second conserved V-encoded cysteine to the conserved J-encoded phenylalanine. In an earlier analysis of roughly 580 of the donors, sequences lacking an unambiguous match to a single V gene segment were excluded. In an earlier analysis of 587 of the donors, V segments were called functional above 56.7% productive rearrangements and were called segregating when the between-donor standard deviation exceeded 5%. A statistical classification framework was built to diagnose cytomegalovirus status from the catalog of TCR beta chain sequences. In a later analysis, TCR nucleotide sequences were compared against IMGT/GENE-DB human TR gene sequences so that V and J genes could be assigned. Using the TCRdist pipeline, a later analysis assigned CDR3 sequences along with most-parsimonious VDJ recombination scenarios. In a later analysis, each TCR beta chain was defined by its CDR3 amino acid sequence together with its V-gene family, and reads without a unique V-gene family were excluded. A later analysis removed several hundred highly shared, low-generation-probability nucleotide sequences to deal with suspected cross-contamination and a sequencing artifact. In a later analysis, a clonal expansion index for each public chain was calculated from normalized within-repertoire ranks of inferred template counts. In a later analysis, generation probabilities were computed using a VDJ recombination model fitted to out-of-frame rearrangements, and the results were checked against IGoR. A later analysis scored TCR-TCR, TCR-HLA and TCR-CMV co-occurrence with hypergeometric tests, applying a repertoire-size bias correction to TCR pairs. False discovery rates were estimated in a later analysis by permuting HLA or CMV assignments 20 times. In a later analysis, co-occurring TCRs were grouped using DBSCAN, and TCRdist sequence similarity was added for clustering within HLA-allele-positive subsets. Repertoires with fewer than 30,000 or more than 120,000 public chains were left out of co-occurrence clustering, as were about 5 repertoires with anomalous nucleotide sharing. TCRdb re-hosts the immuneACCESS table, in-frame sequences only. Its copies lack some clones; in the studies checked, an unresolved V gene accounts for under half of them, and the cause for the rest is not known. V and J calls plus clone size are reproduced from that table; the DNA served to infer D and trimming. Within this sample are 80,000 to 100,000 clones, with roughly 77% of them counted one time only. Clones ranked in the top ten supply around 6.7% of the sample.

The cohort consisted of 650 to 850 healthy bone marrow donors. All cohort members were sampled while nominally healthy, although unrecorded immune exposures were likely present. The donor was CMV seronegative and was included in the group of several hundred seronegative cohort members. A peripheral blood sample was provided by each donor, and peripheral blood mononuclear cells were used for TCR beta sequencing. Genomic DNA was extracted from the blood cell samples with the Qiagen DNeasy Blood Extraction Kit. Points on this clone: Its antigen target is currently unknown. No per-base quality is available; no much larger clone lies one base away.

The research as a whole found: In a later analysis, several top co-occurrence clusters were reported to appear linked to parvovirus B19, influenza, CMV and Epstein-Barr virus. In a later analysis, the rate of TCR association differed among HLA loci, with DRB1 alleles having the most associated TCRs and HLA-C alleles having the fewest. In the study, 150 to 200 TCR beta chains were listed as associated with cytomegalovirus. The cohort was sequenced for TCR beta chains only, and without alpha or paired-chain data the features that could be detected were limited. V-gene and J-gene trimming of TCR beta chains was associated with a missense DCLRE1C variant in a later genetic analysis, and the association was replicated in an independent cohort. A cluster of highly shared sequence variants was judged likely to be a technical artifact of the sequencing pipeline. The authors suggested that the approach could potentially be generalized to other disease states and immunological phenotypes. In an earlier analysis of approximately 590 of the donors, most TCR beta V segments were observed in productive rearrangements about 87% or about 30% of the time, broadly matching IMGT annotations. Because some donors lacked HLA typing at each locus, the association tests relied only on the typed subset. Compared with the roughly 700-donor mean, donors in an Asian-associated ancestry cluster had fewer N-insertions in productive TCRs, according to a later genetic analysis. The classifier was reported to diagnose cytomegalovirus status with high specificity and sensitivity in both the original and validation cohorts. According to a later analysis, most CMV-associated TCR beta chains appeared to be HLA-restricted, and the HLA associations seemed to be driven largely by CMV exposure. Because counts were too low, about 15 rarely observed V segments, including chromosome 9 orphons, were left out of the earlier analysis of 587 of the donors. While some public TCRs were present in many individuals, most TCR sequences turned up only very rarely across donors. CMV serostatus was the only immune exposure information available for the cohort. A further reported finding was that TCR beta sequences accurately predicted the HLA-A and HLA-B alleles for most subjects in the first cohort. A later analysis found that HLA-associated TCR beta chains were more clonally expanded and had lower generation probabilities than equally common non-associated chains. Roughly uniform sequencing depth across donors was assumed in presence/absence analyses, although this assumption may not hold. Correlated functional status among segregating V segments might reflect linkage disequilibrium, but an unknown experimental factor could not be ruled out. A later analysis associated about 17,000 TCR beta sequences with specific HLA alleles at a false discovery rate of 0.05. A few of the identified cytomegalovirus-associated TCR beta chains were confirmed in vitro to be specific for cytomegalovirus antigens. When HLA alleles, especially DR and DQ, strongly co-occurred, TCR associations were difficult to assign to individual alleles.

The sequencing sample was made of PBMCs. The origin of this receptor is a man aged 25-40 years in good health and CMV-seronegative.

Here is the DNA: TGCGCCAGCAGTGAGTACGGGTTGGAGCAGTTCTTC. This is translated as CASSEYGLEQFF. This receptor chain uses TRBV10-1 and TRBJ2-1, with the D gene too uncertain to name. Trimming takes 1 base from V and 10 bases from J, and the germline ends sit 8 bases apart. The CDR3 runs 12 amino acids, cysteine and phenylalanine included. The read is trimmed to its CDR3 DNA, 36 bases read in frame from base 1. The germline V gene (reference sequence) sets CDR1 to WNHNN and CDR2 to SYGVQD.